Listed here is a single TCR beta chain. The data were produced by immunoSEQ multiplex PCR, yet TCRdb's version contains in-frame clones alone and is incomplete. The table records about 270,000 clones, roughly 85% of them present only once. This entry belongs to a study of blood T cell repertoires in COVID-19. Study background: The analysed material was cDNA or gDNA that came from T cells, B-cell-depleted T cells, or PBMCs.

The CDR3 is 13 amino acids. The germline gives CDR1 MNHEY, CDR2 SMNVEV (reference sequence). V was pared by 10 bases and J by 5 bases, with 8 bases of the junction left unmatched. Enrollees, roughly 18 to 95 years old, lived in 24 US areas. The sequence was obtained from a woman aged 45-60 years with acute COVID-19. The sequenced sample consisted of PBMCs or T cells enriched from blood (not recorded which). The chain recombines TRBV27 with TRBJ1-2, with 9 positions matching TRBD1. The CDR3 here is CATGEGQGYGYTF. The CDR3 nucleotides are TGTGCCACCGGGGAGGGACAGGGATATGGCTACACCTTC.